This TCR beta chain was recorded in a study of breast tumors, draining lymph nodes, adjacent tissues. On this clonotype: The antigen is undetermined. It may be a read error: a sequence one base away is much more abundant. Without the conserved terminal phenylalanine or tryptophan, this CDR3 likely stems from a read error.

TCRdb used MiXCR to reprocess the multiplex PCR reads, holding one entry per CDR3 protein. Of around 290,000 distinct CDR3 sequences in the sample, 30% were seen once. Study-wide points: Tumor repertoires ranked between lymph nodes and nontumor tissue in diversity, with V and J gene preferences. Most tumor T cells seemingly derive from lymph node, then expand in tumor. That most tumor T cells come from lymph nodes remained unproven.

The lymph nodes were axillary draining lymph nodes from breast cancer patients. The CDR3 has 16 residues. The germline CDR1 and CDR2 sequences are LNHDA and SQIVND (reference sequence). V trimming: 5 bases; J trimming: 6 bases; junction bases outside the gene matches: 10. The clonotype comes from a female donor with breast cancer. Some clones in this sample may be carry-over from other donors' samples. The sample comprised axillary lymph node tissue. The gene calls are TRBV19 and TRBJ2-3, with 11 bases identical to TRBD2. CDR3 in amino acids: CASSRRGLAVGDTQYS. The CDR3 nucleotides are TGTGCCAGTAGTCGGCGGGGACTAGCGGTGGGGGATACGCAGTATTCT.